This T cell receptor beta chain is drawn from a study of beta chain features in type 1 diabetes. Whole-study context: In all, about 110 million sorted cells from all samples were analyzed.

The collection from each donor was one heparinised blood draw averaging around 0.11 L. This clone was detected only a few times. What was sequenced were expressed TCRB transcripts, since all of the isolated RNA had been reverse transcribed. Sequencing was performed with immunoSEQ multiplex PCR; in TCRdb, only in-frame clones are kept and a portion is missing. The sample includes a few hundred thousand clones, 30% of them seen just once. CDR3 length equals 16 residues. The germline V gene has CDR1 LGHNA and CDR2 YSLEER. J was trimmed by 4 bases and V by 1 base; bases with no gene match: 4. This sequence originates from a man aged 18-30 years in good health. The V and J genes are TRBV4-3 and TRBJ2-3, with 11 bases lining up with TRBD2. What was sequenced was naive CD4+ T cells from blood. CDR3 loop: CASSQGLAGGADTQYF. The CDR3 DNA reads as TGCGCCAGCAGCCAAGGGCTAGCGGGAGGCGCAGATACGCAGTATTTT.